This T cell receptor (beta chain) was profiled in a study of T cells in women clearing cervical HPV infection (dated by TCRdb to about 2018). At the level of the whole study: The cases were 25 to 30 women with histologically confirmed HPV16-related CIN3 or worse, and 2 of those women had invasive cancers. Blood from cases was collected at the visit where the lesion was first found, while blood from controls was collected once the infection could no longer be detected. Since only a few of the women had HLA typing available, the possibility that HLA type was acting as a confounder could not be ruled out. Controls were over 20 women whose single incident HPV16 infection cleared within 12 months without precancer or cancer developing. Cases had a median age of almost 35 years and controls had a median age of around 40, with no significant differences in baseline characteristics. For cases, the median interval between lesion detection and blood sampling was about 160 days, with an interquartile range of about 85 to 220 days. The parent cohort enrolled 10,049 women aged 18 or older in Guanacaste, Costa Rica, in 1993 to 1994 and followed the women for six to eight years. Five blinded duplicates per group were added as quality controls, so that roughly 60 samples were obtained: about 50 participants and some 10 replicates. Cases were matched to controls by age within five years and by the year the sample was collected. Nested within Costa Rica's Guanacaste HPV Natural History Study, an exploratory proof-of-principle case-control study compared TCR repertoires across cervical HPV16 outcomes.

The paper as a whole reports these results and caveats: Cases were distinguished from controls with an estimated AUC of roughly 0.81 by random forest classifiers combining richness and V gene abundances. TRBV6-7 relative abundance was lower in cases than in controls (about 0.099% versus 0.17%; Bonferroni P = 0.0008). T-cell numbers per sample were unknown, so richness differences could reflect varying T-cell content rather than repertoire biology. TCR repertoire richness was significantly higher in CIN3+ cases than in controls across sequencing depths, while evenness did not differ. Because of the cross-sectional design, the study could not determine whether the associations came before infection or resulted from infection, and neither effector/memory subsets nor HPV-specific T cells were isolated.

Every participant had a single incident cervical HPV16 infection, and women with prevalent HPV16 infections were excluded. Cervical HPV DNA was detected by MY09/MY11 PCR, and genotyping was performed by dot-blot hybridization. Roughly 16 mL of heparinized blood were centrifuged, and the buffy coat was split into aliquots, frozen at -30 degrees C, and then kept at -80 degrees C. QIAGEN kits were used to extract genomic DNA from buffy coat specimens. TCR beta CDR3 regions were amplified by multiplex PCR from an average of roughly 1,200 ng genomic DNA per sample using the immunoSEQ assay. To correct primer bias, the assay used a complete synthetic TCR repertoire to set an amplification baseline. The amplicons were sequenced on the Illumina platform. The original pipeline was this. Error correction of the sequences involved clustering with frequency ratios plus a modified nearest-neighbor algorithm, after which the sequences were analyzed in the immunoSEQ Analyzer using IMGT gene definitions. At each rarefaction depth, TCR richness and evenness were averaged over 20 rarefaction repeats, and samples with fewer sequences than the depth were excluded. Wilcoxon rank sum tests with FDR correction were used to compare V, D and J gene relative abundances between the groups. Blinded duplicates gave an intraclass correlation of 95.6% for TCR richness and an average of about 76% across 66 gene segments. Here the immuneACCESS table is served through TCRdb, limited to in-frame sequences with V and J called. Missing clones are a known gap in these copies; in checked studies unresolved V genes cover under half, and the rest lacks a known reason. The V and J calls and clone size are taken from that table; D and trimming were inferred from the DNA. Per the sample table, the count is roughly 50,000 clones. The top ten clones comprise 35% to 45% of the sample.

Taken from the germline V gene, the CDR1 and CDR2 loops are SNHLY and FYNNEI. V is pared back by 2 bases and J by 6 bases, with 16 bases lying between the germline termini. The CDR3 goes from the cysteine to the phenylalanine over 15 residues. The DNA has 36 bases, all within the CDR3, and is read from base 1. Regarding this clone: Its target antigen remains unknown. The CDR3 end falls 3 residues outside the read, so it is completed with the germline J gene.

The receptor's source is a woman between 18 and 75 years old with a cervical HPV16 infection that either progressed to CIN3+ or cleared (not recorded which). The rearranged segments are TRBV2 and TRBJ1-2; TRBD1 is perhaps the D gene, given 5 matching bases. Sequencing input: blood buffy coat. CDR3 loop: CASSESGMGVDGYTF. The CDR3 DNA, read in part, is TGTGCCAGCAGTGAATCAGGGATGGGTGTCGATGGC. Here the CDR3 is joined to the reference TRBV2 and TRBJ1-2 genes, and the full variable domain is: EPEVTQTPSHQVTQMGQEVILRCVPISNHLYFYWYRQILGQKVEFLVSFYNNEISEKSEIFDDQFSVERPDGSNFTLKIRSTKLEDSAMYFCASSESGMGVDGYTFGSGTRLTVV.